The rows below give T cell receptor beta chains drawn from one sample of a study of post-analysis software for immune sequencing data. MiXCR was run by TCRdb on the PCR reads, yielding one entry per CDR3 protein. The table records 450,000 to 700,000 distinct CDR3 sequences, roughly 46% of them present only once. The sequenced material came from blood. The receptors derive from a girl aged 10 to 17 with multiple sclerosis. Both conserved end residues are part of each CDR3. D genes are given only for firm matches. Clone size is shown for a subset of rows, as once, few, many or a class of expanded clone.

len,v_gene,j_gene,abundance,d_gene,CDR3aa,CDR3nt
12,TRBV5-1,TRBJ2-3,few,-,CASSLGQDTQYF,TGCGCCAGCAGCTTGGGGCAAGATACGCAGTATTTT
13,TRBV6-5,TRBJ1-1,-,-,CASSYQRNTEAFF,TGTGCCAGCAGTTACCAGAGGAACACTGAAGCTTTCTTT
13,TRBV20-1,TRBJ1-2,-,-,CSARLRATNGYTF,TGCAGTGCGCGGCTTAGGGCCACCAATGGCTACACCTTC
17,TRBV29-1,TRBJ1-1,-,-,CSVEGGSDRWLELEAFF,TGCAGCGTTGAAGGGGGGTCGGACCGTTGGTTAGAGTTGGAAGCTTTCTTT
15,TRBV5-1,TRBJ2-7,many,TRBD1,CASSLRTGDSYEQYF,TGCGCCAGCAGCTTGCGGACAGGGGATTCCTACGAGCAGTACTTC
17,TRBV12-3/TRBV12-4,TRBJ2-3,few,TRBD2,CASTLDRGGTHTDTQYF,TGTGCCAGCACCTTAGATCGGGGAGGGACCCACACAGATACGCAGTATTTT
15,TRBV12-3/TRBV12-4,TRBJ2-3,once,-,CASSLVGEGSDTQYF,TGTGCCAGCAGTTTAGTCGGCGAAGGCTCGGATACGCAGTATTTT
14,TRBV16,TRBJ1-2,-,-,CASRPDLSNYGYTF,TGTGCCAGCAGACCAGATCTATCTAACTATGGCTACACCTTC
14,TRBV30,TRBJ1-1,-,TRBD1,CAWRERSGGVVAFF,TGTGCCTGGAGAGAGAGATCAGGGGGCGTTGTTGCTTTCTTT
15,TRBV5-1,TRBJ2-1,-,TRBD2,CASSLGSGGGNEQFF,TGCGCCAGCAGCTTAGGGAGCGGGGGTGGGAATGAGCAGTTCTTC
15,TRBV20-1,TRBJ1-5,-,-,CSAAQGEGSNQPQHF,TGCAGTGCAGCCCAGGGAGAAGGGAGCAATCAGCCCCAGCATTTT
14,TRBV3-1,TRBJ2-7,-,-,CASSPAQGRYEQYF,TGTGCCAGCAGCCCAGCGCAGGGGCGATACGAGCAGTACTTC
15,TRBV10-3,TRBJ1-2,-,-,CAISEPYTQNYGYTF,TGTGCCATCAGTGAGCCCTATACACAAAACTATGGCTACACCTTC
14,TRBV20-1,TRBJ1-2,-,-,CSADEQGRNYGYTF,TGCAGTGCTGACGAGCAGGGGAGAAACTATGGCTACACCTTC
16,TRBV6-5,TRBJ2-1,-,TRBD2,CASRATGTSGYNEQFF,TGTGCCAGCAGAGCAACCGGGACTAGCGGCTACAATGAGCAGTTCTTC
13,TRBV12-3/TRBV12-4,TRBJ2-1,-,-,CASSLHREGEQFF,TGTGCCAGCAGTTTGCACAGGGAGGGTGAGCAGTTCTTC
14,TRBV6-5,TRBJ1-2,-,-,CASSYRGSNYGYTF,TGTGCCAGCAGTTACAGAGGTTCTAACTATGGCTACACCTTC
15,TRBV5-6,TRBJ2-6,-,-,CASSRDLSGANVLTF,TGTGCCAGCAGCCGGGACCTCTCTGGGGCCAACGTCCTGACTTTC
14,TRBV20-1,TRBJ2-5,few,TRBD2,CSAKLAGGQETQYF,TGCAGTGCTAAACTAGCGGGGGGACAAGAGACCCAGTACTTC
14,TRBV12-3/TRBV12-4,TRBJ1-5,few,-,CASSSYGSATPQHF,TGTGCCAGCAGTTCTTACGGGTCAGCGACGCCCCAGCATTTT
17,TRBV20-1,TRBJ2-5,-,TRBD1,CSARWTGGRIGSNEQYF,TGCAGTGCTAGATGGACAGGGGGCCGCATTGGGTCCAATGAGCAGTACTTC
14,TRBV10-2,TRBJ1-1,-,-,CASIAAGIGTEAFF,TGCGCCAGCATCGCGGCAGGGATAGGCACTGAAGCTTTCTTT
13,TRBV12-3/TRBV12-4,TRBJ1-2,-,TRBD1,CASSAQGADGYTF,TGTGCCAGCAGTGCTCAGGGGGCTGATGGCTACACCTTC
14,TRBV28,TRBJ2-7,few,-,CASQWAGGSYEQYF,TGTGCCAGTCAGTGGGCAGGAGGCTCCTACGAGCAGTACTTC
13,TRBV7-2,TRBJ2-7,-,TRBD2,CASSLWRGYEQYF,TGTGCCAGCAGCTTGTGGCGGGGGTACGAGCAGTACTTC
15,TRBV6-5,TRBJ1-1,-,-,CASSYSAGVPPEAFF,TGTGCCAGCAGTTACTCAGCTGGGGTCCCTCCTGAAGCTTTCTTT
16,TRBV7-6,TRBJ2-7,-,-,CASSLAVPGLSYEQYF,TGTGCCAGCAGCTTAGCGGTCCCGGGCCTTTCCTACGAGCAGTACTTC
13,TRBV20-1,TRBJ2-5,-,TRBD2,CSARGEGLETQYF,TGCAGTGCTAGGGGGGAGGGGTTGGAGACCCAGTACTTC
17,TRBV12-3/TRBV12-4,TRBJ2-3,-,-,CASSLSPLTSGADTQYF,TGTGCCAGCAGTTTATCCCCTTTGACTAGTGGAGCAGATACGCAGTATTTT
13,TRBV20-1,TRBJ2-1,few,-,CSAHQGRSDEQFF,TGCAGTGCCCACCAGGGGCGATCGGATGAGCAGTTCTTC
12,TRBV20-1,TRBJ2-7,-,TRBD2,CSATQGLYEQYF,TGCAGTGCCACCCAGGGACTATACGAGCAGTACTTC
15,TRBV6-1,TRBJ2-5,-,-,CASSEHWTEHNEQYF,TGTGCCAGCAGTGAGCACTGGACGGAACACAATGAGCAGTACTTC
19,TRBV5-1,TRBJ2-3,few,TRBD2,CASSSLSGTSGRVSDTQYF,TGCGCCAGCAGCTCACTTTCCGGGACTAGCGGGAGGGTGTCGGATACGCAGTATTTT
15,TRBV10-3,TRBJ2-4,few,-,CAISAISAAKNIQYF,TGTGCCATCAGCGCGATCAGTGCAGCCAAAAACATTCAGTACTTC
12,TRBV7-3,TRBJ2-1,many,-,CASSLGSNEQFF,TGTGCCAGCAGCTTAGGCTCCAATGAGCAGTTCTTC
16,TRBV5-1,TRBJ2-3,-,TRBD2,CASSSGLAGGMNTQYF,TGCGCCAGCAGCTCCGGACTAGCGGGAGGGATGAATACGCAGTATTTT
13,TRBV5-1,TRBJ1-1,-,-,CASSTELNTEAFF,TGCGCCAGCAGCACCGAACTGAACACTGAAGCTTTCTTT
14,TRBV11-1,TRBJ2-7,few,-,CASSKRRDYYEQYF,TGTGCCAGCAGCAAGAGGCGGGATTACTACGAGCAGTACTTC
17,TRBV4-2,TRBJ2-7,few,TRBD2,CASSQENSGAPSYEQYF,TGTGCCAGCAGCCAAGAAAATAGCGGGGCACCCTCCTACGAGCAGTACTTC
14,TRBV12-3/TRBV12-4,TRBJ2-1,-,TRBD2,CASSRRLAGGEQFF,TGTGCCAGCAGTCGACGACTAGCGGGAGGTGAGCAGTTCTTC
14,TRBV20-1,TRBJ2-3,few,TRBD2,CSASYSGRTDTQYF,TGCAGTGCTAGCTATAGCGGGAGAACAGATACGCAGTATTTT
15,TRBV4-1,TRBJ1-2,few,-,CASSQVGGRVDGYTF,TGCGCCAGCAGCCAAGTGGGGGGCAGGGTGGATGGCTACACCTTC
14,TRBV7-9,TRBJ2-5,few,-,CASSLHRDGETQYF,TGTGCCAGCAGCCTTCACCGGGACGGAGAGACCCAGTACTTC
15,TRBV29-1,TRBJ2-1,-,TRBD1,CSVGQGATAYNEQFF,TGCAGCGTTGGACAGGGCGCGACTGCCTACAATGAGCAGTTCTTC
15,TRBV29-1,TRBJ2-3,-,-,CSVERGTTSTDTQYF,TGCAGCGTTGAGCGCGGTACTACTAGCACAGATACGCAGTATTTT
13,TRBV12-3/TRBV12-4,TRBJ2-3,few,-,CASRQRAKDTQYF,TGTGCCAGCCGCCAGAGGGCGAAGGATACGCAGTATTTT
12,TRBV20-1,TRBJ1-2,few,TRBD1,CSASQGGNGYTF,TGCAGTGCTAGCCAGGGGGGGAATGGCTACACCTTC
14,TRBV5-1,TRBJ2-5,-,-,CASSPESHQETQYF,TGCGCCAGCAGCCCGGAAAGCCACCAAGAGACCCAGTACTTC
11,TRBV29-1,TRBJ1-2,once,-,CSVGKVNDYTF,TGCAGCGTTGGAAAGGTGAATGACTACACCTTC
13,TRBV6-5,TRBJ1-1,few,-,CASSYEVNTEAFF,TGTGCCAGCAGTTACGAGGTGAACACTGAAGCTTTCTTT